The 25 T cell receptor beta chains below were found in one sample sequenced in a study of blood T cell repertoires in COVID-19. Data came from immunoSEQ multiplex PCR; TCRdb stores just in-frame clones and leaves some out. The sample includes 30,000 to 35,000 clones, 85% of them seen just once. Sequencing was performed on peripheral blood. The receptors were sampled from a man aged 80 or over with active COVID-19.

The chain combines TRBV5-8 with TRBJ1-4, with no clear D. The CDR3 is made up of 14 amino acids. V lost 3 bases to trimming and J lost 10 bases, with 16 bases between them. CDR1 SGHTS and CDR2 YDEGEE come from the germline V gene. CDR3 protein: CASSSVVGIGKLFF. In nucleotides, the CDR3 is TGTGCCAGCAGCTCGGTCGTTGGTATCGGAAAACTGTTTTTT.

This chain uses TRBV5-6 with TRBJ2-7, with D tentatively TRBD2 (5 bases). The CDR3 is made up of 13 amino acids. Germline CDR1 and CDR2: SGHDT and YYEEEE. Trimming removed 5 bases from V and 6 bases from J, with 15 bases in between. The CDR3 spells CASSPNPGTEQYF. CDR3 in DNA: TGTGCCAGCAGTCCCAACCCGGGAACCGAGCAGTACTTC.

The chain is built from TRBV18 and TRBJ1-1; unclear D gene. Germline V gene data show CDR1 as KGHSH and CDR2 as LQKENI. The CDR3 has 13 amino acids. Trimming took off 8 bases at V and 8 bases at J, with 18 bases between the two ends. The CDR3 DNA sequence: TGTGCCAGCCTAAGCTCACCAATGGGCGAAGCTTTCTTT. Its protein product is CASLSSPMGEAFF.

This chain joins TRBV5-1 and TRBJ1-5; 11 nucleotides line up with TRBD1. Germline loops: CDR1 SGHRS, CDR2 YFSETQ. J lost 6 bases, V lost 4 bases, and 6 bases had no gene match. CDR3 length: 15 residues. The CDR3 DNA sequence: TGCGCCAGCAGCCCCGGGACAGGGGGTTTTCAGCCCCAGCATTTT. Protein: CASSPGTGGFQPQHF.

The genes are TRBV29-1 and TRBJ2-2, with TRBD1 matching 9 bases. The trim removed 4 bases at V and 6 bases at J, leaving 3 bases unmatched. This CDR3 contains 13 residues. Per the germline V gene, CDR1 is SQVTM and CDR2 is ANQGSEA. CDR3 nucleotide sequence: TGCAGCGTTGGGACAGGGGTTCCCGGGGAGCTGTTTTTT. This translates into CSVGTGVPGELFF.

This clone was seen more than once but under ten times. The genes are TRBV7-2 and TRBJ2-2; 9 nucleotides line up with TRBD2. V shed 1 base and J 3 bases; nucleotides not matched to a gene: 3. CDR1 is SGHTA and CDR2 is FQGNSA in the germline V gene. The CDR3 loop spans 16 amino acids. The CDR3 here is CASSLVAGGHTGELFF. CDR3 sequence (DNA): TGTGCCAGCAGCTTAGTCGCGGGGGGGCACACCGGGGAGCTGTTTTTT. Drawing the rest from reference TRBV7-2 and TRBJ2-2, the complete variable domain is GAGVSQSPSNKVTEKGKDVELRCDPISGHTALYWYRQSLGQGLEFLIYFQGNSAPDKSGLPSDRFSAERTGGSVSTLTIQRTQQEDSAVYLCASSLVAGGHTGELFFGEGSRLTVL.

This clone was detected only once. V is TRBV5-1 and J is TRBJ2-2; TRBD1 aligns across 10 bases. The CDR3 consists of 15 residues. Germline lookup yields CDR1 SGHRS and CDR2 YFSETQ. V dropped 7 bases and J dropped 3; count of bases not matched to a gene: 6. CDR3 loop: CASGQGGTYTGELFF. CDR3 bases: TGCGCCAGCGGACAGGGGGGGACCTACACCGGGGAGCTGTTTTTT. Drawing the rest from reference TRBV5-1 and TRBJ2-2, the complete variable domain is KAGVTQTPRYLIKTRGQQVTLSCSPISGHRSVSWYQQTPGQGLQFLFEYFSETQRNKGNFPGRFSGRQFSNSRSEMNVSTLELGDSALYLCASGQGGTYTGELFFGEGSRLTVL.

This clone is a singleton in its sample. The chain joins TRBV19 to TRBJ1-1, with D unresolved. This CDR3 region has 13 residues. Germline V gene data show CDR1 as LNHDA and CDR2 as SQIVND (reference sequence). Deletions cut 1 base from V and 8 bases from J, with 11 bases between. CDR3 sequence (DNA): TGTGCCAGTAGTATAGGGCCATCCGGGGAAGCTTTCTTT. Protein product: CASSIGPSGEAFF.

This sequence joins TRBV5-5 and TRBJ2-7; TRBD1 is a possible D gene (6 bases). Trimming removed 2 bases from V and 3 bases from J, with 15 bases in between. CDR1 SGHKS and CDR2 YYEKEE come from the germline V gene (reference sequence). CDR3 length: 15 residues. For the CDR3, the DNA is TGTGCCAGCAGCTTACAGGGTCCCTTCGGCTACGAGCAGTACTTC. It codes for CASSLQGPFGYEQYF.

The V and J genes are TRBV6-2 or TRBV6-3 and TRBJ1-2; D not certain. The CDR3 is 13 residues long. Per the germline V gene, CDR1 is MNHEY and CDR2 is SVGEGT. Trimming shortened V by 2 bases and J by 0 bases, and 4 bases separated the two germline ends. The CDR3 spells CASSYRANYGYTF. As DNA, the CDR3 is TGTGCCAGCAGTTACCGGGCTAACTATGGCTACACCTTC.

The chain uses TRBV19 and TRBJ1-1, with 8 bases aligning to TRBD1. J gave up 8 bases and V 8 bases, and 13 bases lay outside the gene matches. CDR1 is LNHDA, CDR2 SQIVND, per germline (reference sequence). CDR3 length: 14 amino acids. CDR3 DNA sequence: TGTGCCAGTGCCCAGGACAGGGTGTACGGAGAAGCTTTCTTT. This gives the protein CASAQDRVYGEAFF.

This chain uses TRBV5-1 with TRBJ2-3; perhaps TRBD2 as D (6 bases). CDR1 is SGHRS, CDR2 YFSETQ, per germline. Trimming pared 0 bases from V and 0 bases from J, leaving 11 bases between. CDR3 length: 16 residues. The CDR3 DNA follows: TGCGCCAGCAGCTTGGGGCTGGGGACTAGCACAGATACGCAGTATTTT. Translated, it gives CASSLGLGTSTDTQYF.

The chain links TRBV28 to TRBJ2-7; TRBD2 matches 8 bases. The J segment lost 2 bases and the V segment lost 7 bases, leaving 10 bases of the junction unmatched. This CDR3 contains 15 residues. CDR1 is MDHEN and CDR2 is SYDVKM in the germline V gene. The CDR3 sequence: CASKTDGGGTYEQYF. Written as DNA, the CDR3 is TGTGCCAGCAAGACCGACGGCGGGGGGACCTACGAGCAGTACTTC.

The chain carries TRBV6-6 and TRBJ2-7; D possibly corresponds to TRBD1 (5 bases). Trimming cost V 6 bases and J 4 bases, with 16 bases left between them. CDR1 is MNHNY, CDR2 SVGAGI, per germline (reference sequence). The CDR3 totals 14 residues. The CDR3 loop is CASRTGAGQYEQYF. The CDR3 DNA sequence: TGTGCCAGCAGGACTGGGGCAGGTCAGTACGAGCAGTACTTC.

The genes are TRBV27 and TRBJ1-6; the match to TRBD1 covers 9 bases. The CDR3 totals 14 residues. CDR1 and CDR2 (germline): MNHEY, SMNVEV (reference sequence). Trimming at V came to 6 bases and at J to 9 bases, leaving 6 bases not matched to a gene. CDR3 in amino acids: CASRPGQGPSPLHF. The DNA for the CDR3 is TGTGCCAGCAGGCCGGGACAGGGTCCTTCACCCCTCCACTTT.

The CDR3 protein is CSVVYVETQYF. In DNA, the CDR3 is TGCAGCGTTGTATATGTGGAGACCCAGTACTTC. The rearrangement links TRBV29-1 to TRBJ2-5, with D unclear. V was shortened by 4 bases and J by 5 bases, with 8 bases between the two germline ends. The CDR3 covers 11 residues. In germline, CDR1 is SQVTM, CDR2 ANQGSEA. The whole variable domain, filled in from reference TRBV29-1 and TRBJ2-5, reads SAVISQKPSRDICQRGTSLTIQCQVDSQVTMMFWYRQQPGQSLTLIATANQGSEATYESGFVIDKFPISRPNLTFSTLTVSNMSPEDSSIYLCSVVYVETQYFGPGTRLLVL.

This clone was seen a few times. The chain carries TRBV18 and TRBJ1-5; D unclear. Germline values: CDR1 KGHSH, CDR2 LQKENI. The ends were cut back, 2 bases at V and 3 bases at J, with 8 bases in the middle. The CDR3 runs 14 residues. The CDR3: CASSPTTTNQPQHF. CDR3 sequence (DNA): TGTGCCAGCTCACCAACAACTACCAATCAGCCCCAGCATTTT.

This sequence joins TRBV6-5 and TRBJ2-5; possible D gene TRBD2, 6 bases. Per the germline V gene, CDR1 is MNHEY and CDR2 is SVGAGI. V was trimmed by 5 bases and J by 2 bases, leaving 12 bases between them. The CDR3 length is 14 residues. As DNA, the CDR3 is TGTGCCAGCAGTCTCCGGGACTTTCAAGAGACCCAGTACTTC. Translated, it gives CASSLRDFQETQYF.

This chain uses TRBV9 with TRBJ2-1, with D possibly TRBD1 on 5 matching bases. The germline CDR1 and CDR2 sequences are SGDLS and YYNGEE. The V gene lost 3 bases and the J gene lost 3 bases, with 13 bases spanning the gap. CDR3 length equals 15 residues. The CDR3 bases are TGTGCCAGCAGCGATACGGACATGTTCTACAATGAGCAGTTCTTC. Protein product: CASSDTDMFYNEQFF.

The chain couples TRBV7-2 to TRBJ2-5; 7 nucleotides match TRBD2. CDR3 length: 15 residues. Trimming removed 1 base from V and 6 bases from J; junction bases left unmatched: 8. In germline, CDR1 is SGHTA, CDR2 FQGNSA. The chain's CDR3 is CASSLERGLGQTQYF. In DNA form, the CDR3 reads TGTGCCAGCAGCTTAGAGCGGGGTTTGGGACAGACCCAGTACTTC.

The chain recombines TRBV7-9 with TRBJ1-2; D not resolved. V was shortened by 8 bases and J by 0 bases, with 10 bases between the two germline ends. Germline-derived CDR1 and CDR2 are SEHNR and FQNEAQ (reference sequence). The CDR3 runs to 13 residues. This chain's CDR3 is CASQQAANYGYTF. CDR3 bases: TGTGCCAGCCAGCAGGCCGCTAACTATGGCTACACCTTC. The full variable domain, completed using reference TRBV7-9 and TRBJ1-2, is DTGVSQNPRHKITKRGQNVTFRCDPISEHNRLYWYRQTLGQGPEFLTYFQNEAQLEKSRLLSDRFSAERPKGSFSTLEIQRTEQGDSAMYLCASQQAANYGYTFGSGTRLTVV.

The chain carries TRBV2 and TRBJ2-1, with D perhaps TRBD2 (5 bases). V lost 5 bases and J 12 bases, leaving 11 bases between the germline ends. Germline V gene sequence: CDR1 SNHLY, CDR2 FYNNEI. The CDR3 runs to 11 residues. The chain's CDR3 is CASSQRSRQFF. DNA of the CDR3: TGTGCCAGCAGTCAGCGGTCGCGGCAGTTCTTC.

This clone was picked up a small number of times. The V and J genes are TRBV18 and TRBJ2-2; D may be TRBD2 (5 bases). The CDR3 spans 15 residues. Per the germline V gene, CDR1 is KGHSH and CDR2 is LQKENI. Trimming cost V 2 bases and J 3 bases, with 10 bases left between them. CDR3 loop: CASSPIREYTGELFF. CDR3 bases: TGTGCCAGCTCACCAATTAGGGAGTACACCGGGGAGCTGTTTTTT.

This clone was seen only once. V usage is TRBV28 and J usage is TRBJ1-5; 7 nucleotides align to TRBD1. J gave up 2 bases and V 6 bases, and 1 base lay outside the gene matches. CDR1 MDHEN and CDR2 SYDVKM come from the germline V gene. CDR3 length: 13 amino acids. The CDR3 loop is CASRQGGNQPQHF. Written as DNA, the CDR3 is TGTGCCAGCAGGCAGGGGGGCAATCAGCCCCAGCATTTT.

The rearrangement uses TRBV12-3 or TRBV12-4 and TRBJ1-1, with 8 bases matching TRBD1. The J segment lost 9 bases and the V segment lost 6 bases, leaving 3 bases of the junction unmatched. The CDR3 runs to 11 residues. CDR3 sequence: CASSRQGQAFF. DNA of the CDR3: TGTGCCAGCAGCAGACAGGGGCAAGCTTTCTTT.